Each of the 17 T cell receptor beta chains below was sequenced from the same sample in a study of glioma-infiltrating T cells after dendritic cell vaccination. As to time point: after dendritic cell vaccination, including at tumor progression/relapse. Some clones are missing from TCRdb's copy, which holds only in-frame ones; the method was immunoSEQ multiplex PCR. The data contain more than 95,000 clones, 80% of them seen just once; the ten biggest clones take up roughly 5.3%. This material consisted of blood, taken after dendritic cell vaccination. These receptors all come from a human donor with glioblastoma.

The rearrangement links TRBV4-1 to TRBJ2-1; 9 bases match TRBD1. CDR1 MGHRA and CDR2 YSYEKL come from the germline V gene. V lost 3 bases to trimming and J lost 8 bases; unmatched junction nucleotides: 14. This CDR3 contains 17 residues. CDR3 sequence (DNA): TGCGCCAGCAGCCAGCAGCCCGGGACAGGGTTGAGCCATGAGCAGTTCTTC. It yields the protein CASSQQPGTGLSHEQFF.

This clone has just a few counts. The V gene is TRBV7-9, the J gene TRBJ1-2; D perhaps matches TRBD1 (5 bases). V lost 7 bases to trimming and J lost 7 bases, with 16 bases between them. Germline-derived CDR1 and CDR2 are SEHNR and FQNEAQ (reference sequence). This CDR3 is built from 13 residues. CDR3 DNA: TGTGCCAGCACCCTGCTGACAGACCTTGGCTACACCTTC. Protein product: CASTLLTDLGYTF.

The rearrangement uses TRBV11-2 and TRBJ2-3; 14 positions agree with TRBD2. This CDR3 region has 16 residues. Per the germline V gene, CDR1 is SGHAT and CDR2 is FQNNGV. V lost 4 bases to trimming and J lost 6 bases; unmatched junction nucleotides: 6. The CDR3 region has the DNA TGTGCCAGCAGCTCGACTAGCGGGGGGGCCTGGGATACGCAGTATTTT. Protein: CASSSTSGGAWDTQYF.

This clone occurred a few times. V usage is TRBV6-1 and J usage is TRBJ2-5, with 8 bases aligning to TRBD1. The CDR3 sequence is 16 residues long. The V and J ends lost 2 bases and 5 bases, in that order; junction bases with no gene match: 10. Looked up from germline, CDR1 is MNHNS and CDR2 is SASEGT. The CDR3 nucleotides are TGTGCCAGCAGTGAATCGTGGGGCAGGGGGCTTGAGACCCAGTACTTC. Protein sequence: CASSESWGRGLETQYF.

This clone was seen just once. The J gene is TRBJ2-5, the V gene TRBV6-5; 7 bases are a match to TRBD1. V lost 7 bases to trimming and J lost 7 bases; unmatched junction nucleotides: 9. The V gene's germline CDR1 is MNHEY and CDR2 SVGAGI. The CDR3 sequence is 13 residues long. CDR3 protein: CASTSRQGLTQYF. Here the CDR3 DNA reads TGTGCCAGCACCTCTAGACAGGGATTGACCCAGTACTTC.

There are a few counts of this clone. The chain employs TRBV7-2 and TRBJ1-2; 7 positions match TRBD1. Trimming cost V 1 base and J 4 bases; bases outside gene matches: 6. CDR1 SGHTA and CDR2 FQGNSA come from the germline V gene. The CDR3 covers 15 residues. The CDR3, as DNA: TGTGCCAGCAGCTTAGGAGGGACAGCCTTCTATGGCTACACCTTC. This codes for CASSLGGTAFYGYTF.

The chain has TRBV10-3 and TRBJ2-3; possible D gene TRBD2, 7 bases. CDR1 and CDR2 from the germline V gene are ENHRY and SYGVKD. The CDR3 contains 16 residues. Between the trimmed V and J ends, which lost 4 bases and 5 bases, there was a span of 19 bases. CDR3 protein: CAISGHGGGAGDTQYF. Written as DNA, the CDR3 is TGTGCCATCAGTGGTCATGGGGGGGGCGCGGGAGATACGCAGTATTTT.

The chain employs TRBV2 and TRBJ2-7; a weak D match, TRBD2 (5 bases). This CDR3 is 14 amino acids long. Trimming took off 4 bases at V and 3 bases at J, with 13 bases between the two ends. CDR1 and CDR2 from the germline V gene are SNHLY and FYNNEI. The CDR3 region has the DNA TGTGCCAGCAGTGCATTCTGGGGAGACTACGAGCAGTACTTC. Translation: CASSAFWGDYEQYF. The variable domain in full, with the rest retrieved from reference TRBV2 and TRBJ2-7, is EPEVTQTPSHQVTQMGQEVILRCVPISNHLYFYWYRQILGQKVEFLVSFYNNEISEKSEIFDDQFSVERPDGSNFTLKIRSTKLEDSAMYFCASSAFWGDYEQYFGPGTRLTVT.

This chain uses TRBV19 with TRBJ1-1; maybe TRBD1 (6 bases). Trimming took 3 bases from V and 4 from J, leaving 15 bases between them. The CDR3 extends over 15 amino acids. In germline, CDR1 is LNHDA, CDR2 SQIVND (reference sequence). In DNA, the CDR3 is TGTGCCAGTAGTATGACAGGAACAAAGGGCACTGAAGCTTTCTTT. The encoded protein is CASSMTGTKGTEAFF. The variable domain in full, with the rest retrieved from reference TRBV19 and TRBJ1-1, is DGGITQSPKYLFRKEGQNVTLSCEQNLNHDAMYWYRQDPGQGLRLIYYSQIVNDFQKGDIAEGYSVSREKKESFPLTVTSAQKNPTAFYLCASSMTGTKGTEAFFGQGTRLTVV.

In this sample, this clone turned up a few times. The chain has TRBV7-2 and TRBJ2-7, with TRBD1 matching 9 bases. The CDR3 consists of 19 residues. Germline V gene data show CDR1 as SGHTA and CDR2 as FQGNSA. The J segment lost 2 bases and the V segment lost 6 bases, leaving 20 bases of the junction unmatched. CDR3: CASRIGTGNWGAITYEQYF. The CDR3 region has the DNA TGTGCCAGCAGGATAGGGACAGGGAATTGGGGGGCTATTACCTACGAGCAGTACTTC.

The chain combines TRBV11-2 with TRBJ2-4; a possible D gene is TRBD2 (6 bases). CDR1 is SGHAT, CDR2 FQNNGV, per germline. The CDR3 is made up of 16 amino acids. The V and J ends lost 1 base and 1 base respectively, with 11 bases between them. The CDR3 DNA follows: TGTGCCAGCAGCTTAGGGGAGGCGTCGGCCAAAAACATTCAGTACTTC. Translated: CASSLGEASAKNIQYF.

This chain connects TRBV6-1 to TRBJ1-2, with D possibly matching TRBD1 (5 bases). V was pared by 1 base and J by 4 bases, with 19 bases between. CDR3 length equals 17 residues. Germline CDR1 and CDR2: MNHNS and SASEGT. The CDR3 spells CASSEDPGLRGPYGYTF. CDR3 bases: TGTGCCAGCAGTGAAGACCCGGGACTCCGGGGCCCCTATGGCTACACCTTC.

The V gene is TRBV10-1, the J gene TRBJ2-1; tentatively, D is TRBD2 (7 bases). There are 13 residues in the CDR3. The germline gives CDR1 WNHNN, CDR2 SYGVQD (reference sequence). Trimming took 5 bases from V and 9 from J, leaving 14 bases between them. As DNA, the CDR3 is TGCGCCAGCAGTCTAGCAGGGGAGGGTGAGCAGTTCTTC. As protein: CASSLAGEGEQFF.

This chain joins TRBV6-5 and TRBJ2-2; the D is unclear. The CDR3 has 13 residues. The ends were cut back, 2 bases at V and 4 bases at J, with 5 bases in the middle. CDR1 and CDR2 (germline): MNHEY, SVGAGI. The CDR3, as DNA: TGTGCCAGCAGTTACGAGGTCACCGGGGAGCTGTTTTTT. This codes for CASSYEVTGELFF.

This clone was seen a handful of times. The V and J genes are TRBV5-4 and TRBJ1-2; 7 bases are shared with TRBD1. Trimming at V came to 2 bases and at J to 3 bases, leaving 7 bases not matched to a gene. CDR1 and CDR2 (germline): SGHNT, YYREEE (reference sequence). The CDR3 runs 15 residues. The CDR3 DNA reads as TGTGCCAGCAGCTTCCTCCGGGACAGATACTATGGCTACACCTTC. Translated, it gives CASSFLRDRYYGYTF.

Note on this clone: Germline is not matched at one junction end, which may reflect a read error. The chain combines TRBV6-6 with TRBJ1-4, with no clear D. The CDR3 is 11 residues long. Germline CDR1 MNHNY, CDR2 SVGAGI (reference sequence). The CDR3 sequence is CASSPKEKLFF. The CDR3 nucleotides read TGTGCCAGCAGCCCTAAGGAAAAACTGTTTTTT.

This clone has just a few counts. The J gene is TRBJ2-1, the V gene TRBV2; 7 bases match TRBD2. Germline CDR1 is SNHLY and CDR2 is FYNNEI. Trimming cost V 5 bases and J 8 bases; bases outside gene matches: 3. This CDR3 is built from 12 residues. The CDR3 loop reads CASSFTSDEQFF. The DNA of the CDR3 is TGTGCCAGCAGTTTTACTAGCGATGAGCAGTTCTTC.